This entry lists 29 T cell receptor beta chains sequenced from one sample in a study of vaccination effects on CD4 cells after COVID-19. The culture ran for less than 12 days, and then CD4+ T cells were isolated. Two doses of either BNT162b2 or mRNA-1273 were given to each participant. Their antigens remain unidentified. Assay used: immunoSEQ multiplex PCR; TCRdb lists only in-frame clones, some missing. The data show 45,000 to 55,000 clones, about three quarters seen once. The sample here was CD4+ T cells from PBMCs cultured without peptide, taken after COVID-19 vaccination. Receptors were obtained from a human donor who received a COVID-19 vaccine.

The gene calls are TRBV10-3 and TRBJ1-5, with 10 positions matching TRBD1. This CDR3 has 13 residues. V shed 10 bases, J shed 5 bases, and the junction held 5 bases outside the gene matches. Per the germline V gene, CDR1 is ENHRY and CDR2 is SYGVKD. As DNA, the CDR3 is TGTGCCACTACAGGGACAGGGGATCAGCCCCAGCATTTT. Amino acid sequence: CATTGTGDQPQHF.

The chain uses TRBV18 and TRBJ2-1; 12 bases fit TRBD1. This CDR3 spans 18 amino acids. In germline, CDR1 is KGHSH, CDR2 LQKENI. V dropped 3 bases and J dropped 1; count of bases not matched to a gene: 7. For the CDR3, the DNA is TGTGCCAGCTCACCGGGACAGGGGGCGGGGAGTTCCTACAATGAGCAGTTCTTC. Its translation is CASSPGQGAGSSYNEQFF. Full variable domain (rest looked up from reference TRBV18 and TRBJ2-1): NAGVMQNPRHLVRRRGQEARLRCSPMKGHSHVYWYRQLPEEGLKFMVYLQKENIIDESGMPKERFSAEFPKEGPSILRIQQVVRGDSAAYFCASSPGQGAGSSYNEQFFGPGTRLTVL.

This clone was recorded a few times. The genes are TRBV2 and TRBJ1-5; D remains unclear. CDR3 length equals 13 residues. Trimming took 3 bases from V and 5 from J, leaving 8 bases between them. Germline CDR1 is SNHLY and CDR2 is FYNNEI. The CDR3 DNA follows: TGTGCCAGCAGTGAGAGTATGGATCAGCCCCAGCATTTT. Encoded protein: CASSESMDQPQHF.

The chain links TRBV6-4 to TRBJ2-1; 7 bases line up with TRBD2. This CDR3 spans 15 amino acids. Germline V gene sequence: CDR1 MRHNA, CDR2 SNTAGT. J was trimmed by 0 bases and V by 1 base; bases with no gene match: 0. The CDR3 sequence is CASSDLAGSYNEQFF. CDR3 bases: TGTGCCAGCAGTGACTTAGCGGGCTCCTACAATGAGCAGTTCTTC.

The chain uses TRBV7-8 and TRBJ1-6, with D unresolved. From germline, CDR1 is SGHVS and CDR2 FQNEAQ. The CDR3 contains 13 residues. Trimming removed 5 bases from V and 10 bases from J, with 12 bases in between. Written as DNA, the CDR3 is TGTGCCAGCAGCCTCCCGGGAGGGTCACCCCTCCACTTT. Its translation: CASSLPGGSPLHF.

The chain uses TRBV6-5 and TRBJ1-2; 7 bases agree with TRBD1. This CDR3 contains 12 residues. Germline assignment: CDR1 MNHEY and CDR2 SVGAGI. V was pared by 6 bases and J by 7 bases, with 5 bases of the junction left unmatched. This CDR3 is CASSSRGFGYTF. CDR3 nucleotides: TGTGCCAGCAGCAGCAGGGGGTTTGGCTACACCTTC.

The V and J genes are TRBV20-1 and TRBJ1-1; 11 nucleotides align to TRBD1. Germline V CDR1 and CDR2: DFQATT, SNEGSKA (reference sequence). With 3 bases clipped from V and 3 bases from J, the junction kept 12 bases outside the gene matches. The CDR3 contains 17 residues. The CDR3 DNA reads TGCAGTGCTAGTGGAAGAGGACAGGGGGCGTGGTACACTGAAGCTTTCTTT. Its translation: CSASGRGQGAWYTEAFF.

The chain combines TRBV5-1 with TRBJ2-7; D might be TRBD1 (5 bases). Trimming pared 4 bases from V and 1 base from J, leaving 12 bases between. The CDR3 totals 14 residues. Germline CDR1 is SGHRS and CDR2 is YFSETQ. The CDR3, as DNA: TGCGCCAGCAGCCCAGGTGACAGATCCTACGAGCAGTACTTC. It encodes CASSPGDRSYEQYF.

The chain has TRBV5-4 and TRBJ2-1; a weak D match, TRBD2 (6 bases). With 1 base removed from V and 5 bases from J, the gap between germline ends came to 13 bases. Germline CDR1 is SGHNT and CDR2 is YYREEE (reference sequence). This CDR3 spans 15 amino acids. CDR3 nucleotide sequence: TGTGCCAGCAGCTTGCGGGGGAGAGAGGACAATGAGCAGTTCTTC. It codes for CASSLRGREDNEQFF.

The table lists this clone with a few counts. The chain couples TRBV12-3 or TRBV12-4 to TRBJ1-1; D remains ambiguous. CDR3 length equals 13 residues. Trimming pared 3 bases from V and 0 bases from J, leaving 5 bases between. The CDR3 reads CASSFSVNTEAFF. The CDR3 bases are TGTGCCAGCAGTTTTTCAGTGAACACTGAAGCTTTCTTT.

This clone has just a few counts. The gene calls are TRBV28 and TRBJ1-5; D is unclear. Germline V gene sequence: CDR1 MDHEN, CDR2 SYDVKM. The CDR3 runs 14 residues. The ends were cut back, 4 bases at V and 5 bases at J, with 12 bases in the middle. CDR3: CASSSGNLDQPQHF. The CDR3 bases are TGTGCCAGCAGTTCCGGGAACCTAGATCAGCCCCAGCATTTT.

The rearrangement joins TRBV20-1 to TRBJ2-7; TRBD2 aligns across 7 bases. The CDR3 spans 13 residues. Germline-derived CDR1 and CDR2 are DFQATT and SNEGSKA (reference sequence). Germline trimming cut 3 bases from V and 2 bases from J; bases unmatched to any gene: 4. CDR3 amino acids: CSASRGGAYEQYF. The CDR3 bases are TGCAGTGCTAGTCGCGGGGGAGCCTACGAGCAGTACTTC.

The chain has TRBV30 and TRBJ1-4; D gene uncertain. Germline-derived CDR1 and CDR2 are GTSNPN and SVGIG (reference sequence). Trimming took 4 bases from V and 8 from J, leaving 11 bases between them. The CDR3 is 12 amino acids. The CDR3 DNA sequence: TGTGCCTGGAACAAGGAGGGCGAAAAACTGTTTTTT. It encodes CAWNKEGEKLFF. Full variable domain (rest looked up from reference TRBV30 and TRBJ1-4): SQTIHQWPATLVQPVGSPLSLECTVEGTSNPNLYWYRQAAGRGLQLLFYSVGIGQISSEVPQNLSASRPQDRQFILSSKKLLLSDSGFYLCAWNKEGEKLFFGSGTQLSVL.

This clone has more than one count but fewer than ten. This CDR3 reads CASRGETEAFF. In nucleotides, the CDR3 is TGCGCCAGCAGAGGGGAAACTGAAGCTTTCTTT. The chain carries TRBV5-1 and TRBJ1-1, with a weak D call TRBD1 (5 bases). CDR1 SGHRS and CDR2 YFSETQ come from the germline V gene. This CDR3 is built from 11 residues. The V and J ends lost 5 bases and 5 bases respectively, with 7 bases between them.

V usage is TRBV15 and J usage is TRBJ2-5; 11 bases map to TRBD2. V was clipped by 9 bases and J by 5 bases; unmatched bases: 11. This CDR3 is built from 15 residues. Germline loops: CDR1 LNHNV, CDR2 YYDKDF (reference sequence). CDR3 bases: TGTGCCACTAAGCAGGAGACTAGCGGGATCGAGACCCAGTACTTC. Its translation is CATKQETSGIETQYF.

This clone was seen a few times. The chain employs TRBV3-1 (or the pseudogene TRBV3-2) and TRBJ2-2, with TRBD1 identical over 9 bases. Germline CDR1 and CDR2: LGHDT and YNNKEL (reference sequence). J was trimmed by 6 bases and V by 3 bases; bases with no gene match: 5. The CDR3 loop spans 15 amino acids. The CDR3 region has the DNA TGTGCCAGCAGCCACGGGACAGGGTCGGCCGGGGAGCTGTTTTTT. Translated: CASSHGTGSAGELFF.

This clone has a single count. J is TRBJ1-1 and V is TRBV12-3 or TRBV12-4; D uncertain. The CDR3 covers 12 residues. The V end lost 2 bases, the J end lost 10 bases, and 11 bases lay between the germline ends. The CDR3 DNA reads TGTGCCAGCAGTTTAAGGGAATTGGGAGCTTTCTTT. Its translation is CASSLRELGAFF.

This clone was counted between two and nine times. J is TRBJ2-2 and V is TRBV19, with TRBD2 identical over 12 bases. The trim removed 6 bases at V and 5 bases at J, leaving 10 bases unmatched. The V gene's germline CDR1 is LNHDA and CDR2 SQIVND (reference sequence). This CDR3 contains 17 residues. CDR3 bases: TGTGCCAGTAGCCCAGCTAGCGGGAGGGCGCGAACCGGGGAGCTGTTTTTT. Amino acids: CASSPASGRARTGELFF.

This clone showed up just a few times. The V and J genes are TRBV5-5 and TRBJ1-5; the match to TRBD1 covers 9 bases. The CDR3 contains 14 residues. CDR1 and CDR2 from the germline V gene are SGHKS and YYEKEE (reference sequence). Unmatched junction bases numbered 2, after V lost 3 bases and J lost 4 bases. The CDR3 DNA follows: TGTGCCAGCAGCTGGGGACAGGGAAATCAGCCCCAGCATTTT. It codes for CASSWGQGNQPQHF.

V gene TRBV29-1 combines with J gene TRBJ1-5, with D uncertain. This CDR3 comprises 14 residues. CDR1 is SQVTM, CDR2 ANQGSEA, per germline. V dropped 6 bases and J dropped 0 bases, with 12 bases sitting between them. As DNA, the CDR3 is TGCAGCGTCTCCGGGCCTTATAGCAATCAGCCCCAGCATTTT. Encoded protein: CSVSGPYSNQPQHF.

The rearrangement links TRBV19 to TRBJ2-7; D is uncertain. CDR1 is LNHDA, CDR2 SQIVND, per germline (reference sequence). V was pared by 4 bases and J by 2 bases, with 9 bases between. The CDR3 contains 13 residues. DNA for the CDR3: TGTGCCAGTAGTAAGGGCCTTCCCTACGAGCAGTACTTC. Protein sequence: CASSKGLPYEQYF.

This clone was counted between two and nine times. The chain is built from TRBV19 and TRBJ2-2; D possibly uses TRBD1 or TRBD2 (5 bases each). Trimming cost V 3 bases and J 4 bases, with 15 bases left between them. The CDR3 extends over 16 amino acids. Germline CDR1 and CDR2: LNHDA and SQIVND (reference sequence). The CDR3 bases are TGTGCCAGTAGTATTTATGCAGGGAGCGGCACCGGGGAGCTGTTTTTT. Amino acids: CASSIYAGSGTGELFF.

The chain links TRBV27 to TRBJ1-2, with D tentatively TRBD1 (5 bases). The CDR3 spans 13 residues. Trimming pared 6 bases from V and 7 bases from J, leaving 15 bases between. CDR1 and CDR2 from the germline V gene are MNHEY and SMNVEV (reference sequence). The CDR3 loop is CASRPAAGGGYTF. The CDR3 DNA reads TGTGCCAGCAGACCCGCGGCCGGGGGTGGCTACACCTTC.

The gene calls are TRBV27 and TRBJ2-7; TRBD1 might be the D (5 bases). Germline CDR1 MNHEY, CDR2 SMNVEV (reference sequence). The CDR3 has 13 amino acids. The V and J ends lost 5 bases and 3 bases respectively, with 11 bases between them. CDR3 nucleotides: TGTGCCAGCAGTGATGACAGTCGCTACGAGCAGTACTTC. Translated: CASSDDSRYEQYF.

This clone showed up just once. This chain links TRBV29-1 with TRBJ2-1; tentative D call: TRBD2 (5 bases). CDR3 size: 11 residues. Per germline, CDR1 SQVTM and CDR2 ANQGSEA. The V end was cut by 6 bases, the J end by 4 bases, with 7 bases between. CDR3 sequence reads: CSVEVYNEQFF. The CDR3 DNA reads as TGCAGCGTGGAGGTATACAATGAGCAGTTCTTC.

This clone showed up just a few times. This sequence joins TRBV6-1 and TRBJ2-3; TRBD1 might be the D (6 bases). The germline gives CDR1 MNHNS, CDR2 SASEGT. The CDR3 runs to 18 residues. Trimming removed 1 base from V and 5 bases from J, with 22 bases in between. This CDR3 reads CASSEVRPGTYLKDTQYF. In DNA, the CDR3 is TGTGCCAGCAGTGAAGTCAGACCCGGGACATATCTCAAAGATACGCAGTATTTT.

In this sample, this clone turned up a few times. Here the CDR3 reads CASGAGARTDTQYF. CDR3 sequence (DNA): TGTGCTAGTGGGGCAGGGGCTAGGACAGATACGCAGTATTTT. The genes are TRBV12-5 and TRBJ2-3; tentative D call: TRBD1 (6 bases). V was trimmed by 6 bases and J by 3 bases, leaving 13 bases between them. Germline values: CDR1 LGHNT, CDR2 FRNRAP. This CDR3 has 14 residues.

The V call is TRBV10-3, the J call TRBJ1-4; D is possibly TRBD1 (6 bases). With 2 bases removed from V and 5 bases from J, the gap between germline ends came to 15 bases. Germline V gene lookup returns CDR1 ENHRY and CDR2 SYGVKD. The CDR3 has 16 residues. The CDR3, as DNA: TGTGCCATCAGTGAGATACAGGGCGGGGGCAATGAAAAACTGTTTTTT. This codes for CAISEIQGGGNEKLFF.

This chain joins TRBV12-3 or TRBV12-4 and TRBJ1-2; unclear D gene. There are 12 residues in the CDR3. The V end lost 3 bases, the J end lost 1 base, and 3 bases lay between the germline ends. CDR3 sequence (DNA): TGTGCCAGCAGTTTTGATAACTATGGCTACACCTTC. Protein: CASSFDNYGYTF.